These 15 T cell receptor beta chains were sequenced from one sample in a study of blood T cell repertoires in COVID-19. Clones were sequenced by immunoSEQ multiplex PCR, and TCRdb holds only the in-frame ones, with some missing. The sample contains about 500,000 clones, approximately 86% of which appear only once. Specimen: PBMCs or T cells enriched from blood (not recorded which). Receptors were obtained from a woman under 30 who had recovered from COVID-19.

This clone has just one count. This chain connects TRBV6-4 to TRBJ2-7; D gene unclear. V was cut by 3 bases and J by 3 bases, with 9 bases left in between. The CDR3 has 13 amino acids. Germline V gene sequence: CDR1 MRHNA, CDR2 SNTAGT. CDR3 bases: TGTGCCAGCAGTGAATTTGCAGGCTACGAGCAGTACTTC. As protein: CASSEFAGYEQYF.

The rearrangement joins TRBV9 to TRBJ2-2; D might be TRBD2 (5 bases). V lost 0 bases and J 4 bases, leaving 13 bases between the germline ends. Germline V gives CDR1 SGDLS, CDR2 YYNGEE. This CDR3 has 16 residues. Here the CDR3 reads CASSVGAGWGTGELFF. CDR3 in DNA: TGTGCCAGCAGCGTAGGGGCGGGCTGGGGCACCGGGGAGCTGTTTTTT.

As concerns this clone: Different DNA sequences within this sample yield the same CDR3. This chain connects TRBV30 to TRBJ2-7; maybe TRBD1 (7 bases). This CDR3 region has 14 residues. Trimming shortened V by 0 bases and J by 4 bases, and 13 bases separated the two germline ends. Germline loops: CDR1 GTSNPN, CDR2 SVGIG (reference sequence). The DNA of the CDR3 is TGTGCCTGGAGTGTAGGGGGGACAGCTTACGAGCAGTACTTC. Translated: CAWSVGGTAYEQYF.

The chain employs TRBV2 and TRBJ2-5; possibly TRBD1 for D (5 bases). Trimming removed 6 bases from V and 5 bases from J, with 10 bases in between. CDR3 size: 12 residues. Germline V lookup: CDR1 SNHLY, CDR2 FYNNEI. CDR3 coding DNA: TGTGCCAGCAGAGAACAGGTGGAGACCCAGTACTTC. Its translation: CASREQVETQYF.

The count of this clone is one. This chain links TRBV11-2 with TRBJ2-3; unclear D gene. Trimming removed 5 bases from V and 2 bases from J, with 11 bases in between. Germline V gene data show CDR1 as SGHAT and CDR2 as FQNNGV. The CDR3 is 14 amino acids. The CDR3 coding sequence is TGTGCCAGCAGCCCCCTGGAGCACACAGATACGCAGTATTTT. Translation: CASSPLEHTDTQYF. Full variable domain (remainder filled in from reference TRBV11-2 and TRBJ2-3): EAGVAQSPRYKIIEKRQSVAFWCNPISGHATLYWYQQILGQGPKLLIQFQNNGVVDDSQLPKDRFSAERLKGVDSTLKIQPAKLEDSAVYLCASSPLEHTDTQYFGPGTRLTVL.

This sequence joins TRBV18 and TRBJ2-1; 7 bases are a match to TRBD2. This CDR3 is 16 amino acids long. Germline V gene data show CDR1 as KGHSH and CDR2 as LQKENI. The trim removed 5 bases at V and 3 bases at J, leaving 10 bases unmatched. The CDR3 region is CASSSRGGVNYNEQFF. DNA for the CDR3: TGTGCCAGCTCATCCCGTGGGGGGGTAAACTACAATGAGCAGTTCTTC.

This clone was found a few times. Other DNA sequences in the sample encode the same CDR3. This chain uses TRBV5-1 with TRBJ2-5; 7 bases line up with TRBD2. The CDR3 consists of 13 residues. Unmatched junction bases numbered 3, after V lost 2 bases and J lost 5 bases. Germline CDR1 and CDR2: SGHRS and YFSETQ. The CDR3 is CASSFRGEETQYF. CDR3 coding DNA: TGCGCCAGCAGCTTCCGGGGGGAGGAGACCCAGTACTTC. The variable domain in full, with the rest retrieved from reference TRBV5-1 and TRBJ2-5, is KAGVTQTPRYLIKTRGQQVTLSCSPISGHRSVSWYQQTPGQGLQFLFEYFSETQRNKGNFPGRFSGRQFSNSRSEMNVSTLELGDSALYLCASSFRGEETQYFGPGTRLLVL.

On this clone: An end of the junction differs from the germline gene, which may be a read error. The chain couples TRBV28 to TRBJ1-2; the D gene is possibly TRBD1 (5 bases). Germline values: CDR1 MDHEN, CDR2 SYDVKM. The CDR3 is 16 amino acids. CDR3 sequence reads: CASSSFDSRYGFSDYF. The CDR3 nucleotides read TGTGCCAGCAGTTCCTTCGACAGCCGTTATGGCTTTTCGGATTACTTC.

The V gene is TRBV6-1, the J gene TRBJ2-7; D possibly corresponds to TRBD2 (6 bases). Germline CDR1 MNHNS, CDR2 SASEGT. Trimming removed 1 base at V and 2 bases at J, with 12 bases between. This CDR3 has 15 residues. CDR3: CASSEDGGYAYEQYF. The CDR3 DNA sequence: TGTGCCAGCAGTGAAGATGGAGGGTATGCCTACGAGCAGTACTTC.

The V call is TRBV7-2, the J call TRBJ2-3; tentatively, D is TRBD2 (5 bases). The CDR3 spans 15 residues. Trimming cost V 2 bases and J 4 bases, with 13 bases left between them. Germline lookup yields CDR1 SGHTA and CDR2 FQGNSA. The CDR3 sequence: CASSLTREAADTQYF. CDR3 in DNA: TGTGCCAGCAGCTTAACTAGGGAAGCCGCAGATACGCAGTATTTT.

This chain connects TRBV28 to TRBJ2-3; 7 positions agree with TRBD2. With 2 bases clipped from V and 4 bases from J, the junction kept 3 bases outside the gene matches. This CDR3 comprises 14 residues. Per the germline V gene, CDR1 is MDHEN and CDR2 is SYDVKM. The CDR3 nucleotides read TGTGCCAGCAGTTTAGCGGGGGAGGCAGATACGCAGTATTTT. It specifies CASSLAGEADTQYF.

The V call is TRBV5-6, the J call TRBJ1-3; the D is unclear. Deletions cut 4 bases from V and 3 bases from J, with 11 bases between. Germline CDR1 and CDR2: SGHDT and YYEEEE. The CDR3 is made up of 14 amino acids. The CDR3 nucleotides are TGTGCCAGCAGCCGGAGGACTGGTGGAAACACCATATATTTT. Its protein is CASSRRTGGNTIYF.

This clone was seen a single time. The chain has TRBV18 and TRBJ2-1; 7 bases match TRBD2. Germline V gene lookup returns CDR1 KGHSH and CDR2 LQKENI. V gave up 6 bases and J gave up 4 bases; unmatched junction bases: 9. CDR3 length: 15 residues. CDR3 residues: CASSPRLAAYNEQFF. The CDR3 bases are TGTGCCAGCTCCCCGAGGCTAGCGGCGTACAATGAGCAGTTCTTC. The full variable domain, in which reference TRBV18 and TRBJ2-1 provide the parts outside the CDR3, is NAGVMQNPRHLVRRRGQEARLRCSPMKGHSHVYWYRQLPEEGLKFMVYLQKENIIDESGMPKERFSAEFPKEGPSILRIQQVVRGDSAAYFCASSPRLAAYNEQFFGPGTRLTVL.

This clone appeared a few times. V gene TRBV5-1 combines with J gene TRBJ1-1; D unclear. The CDR3 runs to 14 residues. The germline gives CDR1 SGHRS, CDR2 YFSETQ. Trimming removed 5 bases from V and 0 bases from J, with 11 bases in between. As DNA, the CDR3 is TGCGCCAGCAGTTTATGGGCCTTGAACACTGAAGCTTTCTTT. It yields the protein CASSLWALNTEAFF. Complete variable domain (other parts from reference TRBV5-1 and TRBJ1-1): KAGVTQTPRYLIKTRGQQVTLSCSPISGHRSVSWYQQTPGQGLQFLFEYFSETQRNKGNFPGRFSGRQFSNSRSEMNVSTLELGDSALYLCASSLWALNTEAFFGQGTRLTVV.

The chain carries TRBV7-8 and TRBJ2-1; 13 bases agree with TRBD2. CDR1 is SGHVS, CDR2 FQNEAQ, per germline. The CDR3 has 16 residues. After removal of 7 bases from V and 5 bases from J, the junction contained 8 bases not matched to a gene. CDR3: CASTISGLAGDNEQFF. DNA for the CDR3: TGTGCCAGCACCATATCTGGACTAGCGGGAGACAATGAGCAGTTCTTC.